What follows are 3 T cell receptor beta chains derived from one specimen sequenced in a study of T cell repertoires in cytomegalovirus infection. A single record per CDR3 protein comes from TCRdb applying MiXCR to the reads. This sample has a few hundred thousand distinct CDR3 sequences, with roughly 18% found just once. The sample comprised PBMCs. The receptors stem from a human donor in good health (CMV status not recorded). Some clones in this sample may be carry-over from other donors' samples.

This clonotype was detected ten times or more. This rearrangement joins TRBV28 to TRBJ2-3; 7 nucleotides line up with TRBD2. V shed 5 bases and J 1 base; nucleotides not matched to a gene: 9. The germline V gene has CDR1 MDHEN and CDR2 SYDVKM. This CDR3 region has 16 residues. CDR3 DNA: TGTGCCAGCAGTACCCCGACTAGCAGTGGCACAGATACGCAGTATTTT. Encoded protein: CASSTPTSSGTDTQYF.

This chain uses TRBV15 with TRBJ1-1, with unresolved D. The CDR3 runs to 17 residues. Germline V CDR1 and CDR2: LNHNV, YYDKDF (reference sequence). Trimming stripped 5 bases from V and 3 bases from J, with 22 bases between. CDR3 amino acids: CATSPPRLDRSYTEAFF. Here the CDR3 DNA reads TGTGCCACCAGCCCCCCGAGGTTAGACCGGTCCTACACTGAAGCTTTCTTT.

The CDR3 DNA follows: TGTGCCAGCAGCTTAGCGAGCCAGGACGTGGGACCTAAGCAGTTCTTC. It encodes CASSLASQDVGPKQFF. This rearrangement joins TRBV7-8 to TRBJ2-1; the D gene could be TRBD1 or TRBD2 (5 bases each). Trimming took off 0 bases at V and 11 bases at J, with 20 bases between the two ends. Germline CDR1 reads SGHVS; CDR2 reads FQNEAQ. The CDR3 contains 16 residues. The variable domain in full, completed from reference TRBV7-8 and TRBJ2-1, reads GAGVSQSPRYKVAKRGQDVALRCDPISGHVSLFWYQQALGQGPEFLTYFQNEAQLDKSGLPSDRFFAERPEGSVSTLKIQRTQQEDSAVYLCASSLASQDVGPKQFFGPGTRLTVL.